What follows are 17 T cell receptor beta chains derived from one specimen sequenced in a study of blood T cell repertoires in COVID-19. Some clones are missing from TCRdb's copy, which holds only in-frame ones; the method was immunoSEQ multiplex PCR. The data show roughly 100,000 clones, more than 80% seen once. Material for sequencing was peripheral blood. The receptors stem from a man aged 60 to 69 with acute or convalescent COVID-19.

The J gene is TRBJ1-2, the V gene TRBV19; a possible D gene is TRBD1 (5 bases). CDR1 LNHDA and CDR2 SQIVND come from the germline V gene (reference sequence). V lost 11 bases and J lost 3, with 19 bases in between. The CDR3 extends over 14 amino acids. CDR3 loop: CASRAGDSDYGYTF. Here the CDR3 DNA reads TGTGCCTCACGGGCGGGGGATAGTGACTATGGCTACACCTTC.

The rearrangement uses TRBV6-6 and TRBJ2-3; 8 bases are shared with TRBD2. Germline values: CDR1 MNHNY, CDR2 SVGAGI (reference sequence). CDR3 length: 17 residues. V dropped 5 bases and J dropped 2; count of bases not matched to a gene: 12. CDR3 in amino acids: CASSPLKGREDTDTQYF. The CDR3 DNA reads TGTGCCAGCAGTCCCCTAAAGGGGCGGGAGGACACAGATACGCAGTATTTT.

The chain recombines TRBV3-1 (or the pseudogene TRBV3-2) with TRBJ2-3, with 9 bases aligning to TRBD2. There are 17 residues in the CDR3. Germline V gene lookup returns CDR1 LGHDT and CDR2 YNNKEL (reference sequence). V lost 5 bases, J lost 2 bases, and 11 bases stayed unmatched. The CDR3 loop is CASSDNSGSVNTDTQYF. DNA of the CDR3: TGTGCCAGCAGCGATAATAGCGGGAGCGTAAACACAGATACGCAGTATTTT.

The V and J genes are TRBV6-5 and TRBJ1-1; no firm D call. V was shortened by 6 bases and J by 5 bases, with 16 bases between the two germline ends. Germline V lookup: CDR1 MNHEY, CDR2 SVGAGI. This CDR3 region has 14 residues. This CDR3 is CASRNYLGETEAFF. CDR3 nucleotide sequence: TGTGCCAGCAGAAACTATCTAGGCGAGACTGAAGCTTTCTTT.

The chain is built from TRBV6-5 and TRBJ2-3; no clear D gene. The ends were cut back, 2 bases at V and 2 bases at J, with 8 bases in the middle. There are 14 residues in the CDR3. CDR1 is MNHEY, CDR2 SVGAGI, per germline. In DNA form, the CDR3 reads TGTGCCAGCAGTTACGTGCAGGCCACAGATACGCAGTATTTT. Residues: CASSYVQATDTQYF.

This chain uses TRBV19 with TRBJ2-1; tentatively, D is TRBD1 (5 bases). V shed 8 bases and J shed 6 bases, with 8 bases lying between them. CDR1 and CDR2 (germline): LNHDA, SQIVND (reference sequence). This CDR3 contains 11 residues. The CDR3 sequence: CASGAANEQFF. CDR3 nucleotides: TGTGCCAGTGGGGCGGCCAATGAGCAGTTCTTC.

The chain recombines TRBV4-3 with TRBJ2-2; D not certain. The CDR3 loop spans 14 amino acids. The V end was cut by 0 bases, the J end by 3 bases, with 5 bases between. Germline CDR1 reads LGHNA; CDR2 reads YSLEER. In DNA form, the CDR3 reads TGCGCCAGCAGCCAAGATGCGTACACCGGGGAGCTGTTTTTT. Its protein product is CASSQDAYTGELFF.

CDR3 region: CASSLSHPGYEQFF. The CDR3, as DNA: TGTGCCAGCAGTTTATCCCACCCAGGGTATGAGCAGTTCTTC. The chain has TRBV27 and TRBJ2-1; possible D gene TRBD1, 5 bases. The V gene's germline CDR1 is MNHEY and CDR2 SMNVEV (reference sequence). The CDR3 spans 14 residues. V was pared by 0 bases and J by 8 bases, with 11 bases between.

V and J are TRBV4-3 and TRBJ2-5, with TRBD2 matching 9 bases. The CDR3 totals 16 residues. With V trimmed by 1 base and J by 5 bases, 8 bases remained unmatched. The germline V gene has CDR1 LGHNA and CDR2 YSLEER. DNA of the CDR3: TGCGCCAGCAGCCAAGGGTTAGCGGGAGTTGGGGAGACCCAGTACTTC. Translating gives CASSQGLAGVGETQYF.

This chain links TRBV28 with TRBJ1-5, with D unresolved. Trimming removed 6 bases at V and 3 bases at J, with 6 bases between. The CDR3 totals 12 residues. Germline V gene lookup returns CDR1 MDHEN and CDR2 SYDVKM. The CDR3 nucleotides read TGTGCCAGCAGCCCATTCAATCAGCCCCAGCATTTT. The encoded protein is CASSPFNQPQHF.

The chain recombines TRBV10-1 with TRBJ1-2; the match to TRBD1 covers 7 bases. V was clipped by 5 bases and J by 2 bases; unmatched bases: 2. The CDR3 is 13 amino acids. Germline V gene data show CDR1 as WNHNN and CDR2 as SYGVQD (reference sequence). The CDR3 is CASSPGQNYGYTF. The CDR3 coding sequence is TGCGCCAGCAGTCCGGGACAGAACTATGGCTACACCTTC.

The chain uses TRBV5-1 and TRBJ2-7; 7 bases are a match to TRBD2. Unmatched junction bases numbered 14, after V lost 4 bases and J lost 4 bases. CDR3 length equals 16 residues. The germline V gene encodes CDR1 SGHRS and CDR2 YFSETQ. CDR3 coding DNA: TGCGCCAGCAGCCCCAGCCGGCGGGGGTCTTGGTACGAGCAGTACTTC. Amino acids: CASSPSRRGSWYEQYF.

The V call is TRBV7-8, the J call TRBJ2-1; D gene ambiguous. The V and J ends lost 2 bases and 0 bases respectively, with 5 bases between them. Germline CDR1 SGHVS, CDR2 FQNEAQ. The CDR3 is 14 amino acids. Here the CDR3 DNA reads TGTGCCAGCAGCTTACGGGTCTCCTACAATGAGCAGTTCTTC. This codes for CASSLRVSYNEQFF. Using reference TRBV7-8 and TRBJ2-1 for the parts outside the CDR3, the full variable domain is GAGVSQSPRYKVAKRGQDVALRCDPISGHVSLFWYQQALGQGPEFLTYFQNEAQLDKSGLPSDRFFAERPEGSVSTLKIQRTQQEDSAVYLCASSLRVSYNEQFFGPGTRLTVL.

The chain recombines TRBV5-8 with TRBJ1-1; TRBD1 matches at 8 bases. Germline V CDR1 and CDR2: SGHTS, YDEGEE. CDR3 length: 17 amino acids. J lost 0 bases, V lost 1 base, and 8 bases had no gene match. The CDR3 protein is CASSLIQGVHMNTEAFF. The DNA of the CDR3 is TGTGCCAGCAGCTTGATACAGGGGGTACACATGAACACTGAAGCTTTCTTT.

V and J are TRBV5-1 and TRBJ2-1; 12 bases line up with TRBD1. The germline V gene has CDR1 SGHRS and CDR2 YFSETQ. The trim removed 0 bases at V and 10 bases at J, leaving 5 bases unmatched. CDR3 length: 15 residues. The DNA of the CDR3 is TGCGCCAGCAGCTTGGCGGGACAGGGGGCGGGAGAGCAGTTCTTC. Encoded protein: CASSLAGQGAGEQFF.

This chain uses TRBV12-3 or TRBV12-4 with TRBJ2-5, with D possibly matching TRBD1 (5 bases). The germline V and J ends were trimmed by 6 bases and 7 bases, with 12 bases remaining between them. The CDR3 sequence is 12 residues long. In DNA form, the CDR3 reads TGTGCCAGCAGGCAGGGTCTCGGGACCCAGTACTTC. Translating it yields CASRQGLGTQYF.

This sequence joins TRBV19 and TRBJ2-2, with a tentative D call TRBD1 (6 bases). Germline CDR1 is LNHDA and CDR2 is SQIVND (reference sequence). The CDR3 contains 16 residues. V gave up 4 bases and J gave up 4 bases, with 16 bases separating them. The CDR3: CASSTQGPGPTGELFF. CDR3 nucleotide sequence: TGTGCCAGTAGTACCCAGGGGCCCGGACCCACCGGGGAGCTGTTTTTT.